This record concerns one T cell receptor (beta chain) sequence. Its antigen remains unidentified. No base quality values were provided; no much bigger clone lies one nucleotide off. From its cysteine to its phenylalanine, the CDR3 spans 14 amino acids. The kept DNA is CDR3 alone, 42 bases in frame from the first base. Deletion took 7 bases off V and 8 bases off J, with a span of 20 bases between the germline ends. Sequences SEHNR (CDR1) and FQNEAQ (CDR2) are obtained from the germline V gene (reference sequence). This entry comes from a study of CD8+ T cells in alopecia areata (dated by TCRdb to 2017 to 2018). Context from the whole study: The treated patients, all with moderate-to-severe alopecia areata, were enrolled in an open-label pilot trial of oral tofacitinib given at 5 to 10 mg twice daily. Patients received tofacitinib for 6 to 18 months and were then followed off drug for 6 months to check for delayed response and recurrence. For the treated patients, the SALT score, which quantifies what percentage of scalp surface area is affected, served as the measure of disease severity. High-throughput TCRbeta sequencing was used to examine T cell clonal expansion in alopecia areata in both the C3H/HeJ mouse model and human patients. On the human side, TCRbeta sequencing was run on scalp tissue and on sorted CD4+ and CD8+ peripheral blood T cells from healthy controls and from alopecia areata patients with either patchy or totalis/universalis disease. Patients on tofacitinib were biopsied at baseline and after 4 and 24 weeks of treatment, and several of the patients also had a later scalp biopsy. Clonality in the scalp was compared among normal scalp (n=4), patchy alopecia areata scalp (n=8), and alopecia totalis/universalis scalp (n=8). The RNA source kit depended on sample type: the PAXgene miRNA kit for fixed scalp, the miRNeasy kit for PBMCs, and the RNeasy kit for mouse skin. immunoSEQ multiplex PCR using 35 Vbeta forward primers and 13 Jbeta reverse primers was used to amplify TCRbeta CDR3 regions.

General study outcomes and caveats: During tofacitinib treatment, many expanded lesional clones stuck around in both scalp and blood, and this persistence may partly explain why relapse happens after treatment is stopped. Tofacitinib significantly decreased scalp clonality and the number of expanded CD8+ clones among the top 100 scalp clones. Scalp TCR repertoire analysis is complicated because resident alphabeta T cells in normal human skin are also sequenced, whereas mouse skin is dominated by gammadelta T cells. Shared TCR sequences between patients were less evident than in mice, which may be partly attributable to HLA diversity in the patient population. Lesional scalp, especially in alopecia totalis/universalis, showed higher clonality and more expanded CD8+ clones than normal scalp, suggesting antigenic drive. Because the treated cohort was small and included a single nonresponder, larger studies are needed to assess links between baseline CD8+ expansion and response.

The library was obtained by the immunoSEQ multiplex PCR assay. RNA was extracted from all samples and reverse transcribed into cDNA as template for TCR sequencing. SuperScript III was used to make first-strand cDNA, primed with a 2:1 mix of oligo-dT and random hexamers. A synthetic immune receptor repertoire was used to gauge amplification bias, and whatever bias remained was removed computationally. Processing in the source paper ran as follows. Raw reads were preprocessed to remove errors, and CDR3 was defined by IMGT conventions from the conserved cysteine to phenylalanine. Clonality was computed as 1 minus the Shannon entropy, with the entropy normalized by log2 of the number of productive unique TCRs. Scalp TCRbeta sequences were cross-referenced with sorted blood CD4 and CD8 repertoires so that the CD4 or CD8 identity of scalp clones could be inferred. The source is immuneACCESS, and TCRdb retained only in-frame sequences with V and J called. Part of the clones is not carried over; for the studies checked, unresolved V genes explain less than half of this, and the remainder is unexplained. The D gene and trimming were derived from the DNA, and the V and J assignments and clone size from that table. This sample lists about 42,000 clones; about three fifths were detected once. The ten largest make up about 21% of the sample.

Sample time point, as interpreted from the label and publication: roughly 27 days on oral tofacitinib. Explained via the paper, the treatment or condition label denotes: oral pan-JAK inhibitor, 5-10 mg twice daily. Peripheral blood and lesional scalp punch biopsies were obtained from patients with alopecia areata. After PBMCs were isolated by density centrifugation and stained for CD3, CD4 and CD8, a FACSAria was used to sort CD4+ and CD8+ T cells. The rearranged segments are TRBV7-9 and TRBJ1-2; no D gene call is confident. The source is a human donor with alopecia areata. The specimen was CD8+ T cells sorted from blood, collected at week 4, from a patient treated with tofacitinib. The nucleotides are TGTGCCAGCACCATCGACGGACGTGAGGGCGGCTACACCTTC. It translates to CASTIDGREGGYTF. The CDR3, completed at both ends by the reference TRBV7-9 and TRBJ1-2 genes, gives the full variable domain DTGVSQNPRHKITKRGQNVTFRCDPISEHNRLYWYRQTLGQGPEFLTYFQNEAQLEKSRLLSDRFSAERPKGSFSTLEIQRTEQGDSAMYLCASTIDGREGGYTFGSGTRLTVV.